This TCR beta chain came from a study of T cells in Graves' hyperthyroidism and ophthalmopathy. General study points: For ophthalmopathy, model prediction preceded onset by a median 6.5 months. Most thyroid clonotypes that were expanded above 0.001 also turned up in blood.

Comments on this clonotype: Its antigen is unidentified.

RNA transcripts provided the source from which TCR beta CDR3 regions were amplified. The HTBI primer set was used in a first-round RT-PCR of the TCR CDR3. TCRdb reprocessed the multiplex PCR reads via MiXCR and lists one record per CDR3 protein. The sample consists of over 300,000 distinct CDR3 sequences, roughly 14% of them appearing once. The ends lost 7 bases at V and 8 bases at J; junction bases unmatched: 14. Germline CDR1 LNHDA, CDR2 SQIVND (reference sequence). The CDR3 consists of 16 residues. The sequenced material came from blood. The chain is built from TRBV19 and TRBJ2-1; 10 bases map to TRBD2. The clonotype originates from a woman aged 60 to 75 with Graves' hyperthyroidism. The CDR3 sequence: CASTLKGAGGGDEQFF. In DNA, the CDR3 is TGTGCCAGTACCCTTAAAGGAGCGGGAGGGGGTGATGAGCAGTTCTTC.